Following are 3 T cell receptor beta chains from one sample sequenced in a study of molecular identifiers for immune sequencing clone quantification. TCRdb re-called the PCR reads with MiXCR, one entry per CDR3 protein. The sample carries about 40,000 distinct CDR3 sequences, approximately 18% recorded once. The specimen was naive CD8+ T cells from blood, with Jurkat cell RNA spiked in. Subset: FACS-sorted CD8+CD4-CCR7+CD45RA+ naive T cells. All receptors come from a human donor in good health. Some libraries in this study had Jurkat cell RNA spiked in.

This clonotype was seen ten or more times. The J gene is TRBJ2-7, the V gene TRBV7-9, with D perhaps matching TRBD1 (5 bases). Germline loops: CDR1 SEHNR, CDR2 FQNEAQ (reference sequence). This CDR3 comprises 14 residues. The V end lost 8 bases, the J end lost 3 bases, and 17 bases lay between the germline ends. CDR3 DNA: TGTGCCAGCGCCTGGCAGGGCCAGGGCTACGAGCAGTACTTC. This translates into CASAWQGQGYEQYF.

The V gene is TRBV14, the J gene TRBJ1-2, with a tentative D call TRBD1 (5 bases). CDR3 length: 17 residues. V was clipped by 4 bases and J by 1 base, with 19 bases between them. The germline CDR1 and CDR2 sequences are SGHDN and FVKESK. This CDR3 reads CASSRDIRGRINYGYTF. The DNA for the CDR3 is TGTGCCAGCAGCCGAGATATCCGGGGCAGAATTAACTATGGCTACACCTTC. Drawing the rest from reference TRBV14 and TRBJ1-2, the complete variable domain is EAGVTQFPSHSVIEKGQTVTLRCDPISGHDNLYWYRRVMGKEIKFLLHFVKESKQDESGMPNNRFLAERTGGTYSTLKVQPAELEDSGVYFCASSRDIRGRINYGYTFGSGTRLTVV.

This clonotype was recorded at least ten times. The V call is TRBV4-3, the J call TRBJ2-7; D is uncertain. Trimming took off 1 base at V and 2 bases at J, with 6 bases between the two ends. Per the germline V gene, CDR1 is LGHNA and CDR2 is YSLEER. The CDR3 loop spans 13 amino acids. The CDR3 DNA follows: TGCGCCAGCAGCCAAGGTCCTACCTACGAGCAGTACTTC. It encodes CASSQGPTYEQYF.